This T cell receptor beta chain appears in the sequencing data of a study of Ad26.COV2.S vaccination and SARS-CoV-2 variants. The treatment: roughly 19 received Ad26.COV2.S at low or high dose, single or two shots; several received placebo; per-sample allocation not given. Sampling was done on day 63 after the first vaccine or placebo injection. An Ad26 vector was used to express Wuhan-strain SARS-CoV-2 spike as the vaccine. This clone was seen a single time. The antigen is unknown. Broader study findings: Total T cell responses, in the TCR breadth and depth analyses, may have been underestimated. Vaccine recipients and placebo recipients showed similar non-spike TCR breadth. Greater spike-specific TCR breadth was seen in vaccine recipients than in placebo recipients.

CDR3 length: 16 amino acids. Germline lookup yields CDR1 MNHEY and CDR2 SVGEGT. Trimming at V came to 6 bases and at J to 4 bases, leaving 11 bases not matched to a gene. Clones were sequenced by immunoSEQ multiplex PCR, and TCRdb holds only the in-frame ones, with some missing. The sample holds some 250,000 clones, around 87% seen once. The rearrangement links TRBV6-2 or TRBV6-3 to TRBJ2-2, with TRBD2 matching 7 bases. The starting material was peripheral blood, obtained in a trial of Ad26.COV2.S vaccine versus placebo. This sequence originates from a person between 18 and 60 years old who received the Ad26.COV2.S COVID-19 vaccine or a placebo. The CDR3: CASSRMGGRSTGELFF. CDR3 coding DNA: TGTGCCAGCAGCCGGATGGGGGGGAGGAGCACCGGGGAGCTGTTTTTT.